This T cell receptor beta chain was identified in a study of vaccination and CD4 T cells after COVID-19. At the level of the study: Each person enrolled got two BNT162b2 or mRNA-1273 vaccine doses. Median time from second vaccine dose to sampling was about 70 days (14 to 241).

With the Oncomine TCR Beta short-read assay, DNA from cultured CD4+ T cells was sequenced. TCRdb redid the calling of the PCR reads with MiXCR, one entry per CDR3 protein. The sample comprises roughly 17,000 distinct CDR3 sequences, roughly four fifths of which are singletons, and more than 7.5% rests with the top ten. This clonotype was seen more than once but under ten times. Its antigen is undetermined. Treatment noted: approximately nine-day PBMC culture with coronavirus spike peptide pools or control peptides (ViraFEST assay). Via ViraFEST, peptide pools expanded antigen-specific T cells before TCR sequencing. The CDR3 extends over 15 amino acids. The germline V gene has CDR1 SGHNT and CDR2 YYREEE (reference sequence). The V end lost 4 bases, the J end lost 1 base, and 14 bases lay between the germline ends.

This TCR was sampled from a human donor who received a COVID-19 vaccine. This specimen was CD4+ T cells from blood, cultured in vitro, taken after SARS-CoV-2 vaccination. J is TRBJ2-5 and V is TRBV5-4, with a possible D match to TRBD2 (6 bases). CDR3: CASSMSGGAQETQYF. The DNA of the CDR3 is TGTGCCAGCAGCATGTCCGGAGGGGCCCAAGAGACCCAGTACTTC.